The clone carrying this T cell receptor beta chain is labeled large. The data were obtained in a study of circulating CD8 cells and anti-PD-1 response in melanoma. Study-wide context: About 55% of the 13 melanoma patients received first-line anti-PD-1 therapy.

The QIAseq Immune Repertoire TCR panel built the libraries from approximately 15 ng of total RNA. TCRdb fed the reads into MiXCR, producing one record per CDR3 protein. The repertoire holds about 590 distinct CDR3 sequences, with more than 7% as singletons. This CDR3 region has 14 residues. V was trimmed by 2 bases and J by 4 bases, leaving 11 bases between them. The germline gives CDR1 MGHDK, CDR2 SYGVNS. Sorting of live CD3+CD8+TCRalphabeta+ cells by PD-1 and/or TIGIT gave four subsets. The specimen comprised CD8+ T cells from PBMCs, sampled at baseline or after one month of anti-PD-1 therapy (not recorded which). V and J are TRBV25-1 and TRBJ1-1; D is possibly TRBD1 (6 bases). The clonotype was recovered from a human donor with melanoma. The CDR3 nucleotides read TGTGCCAGCAGTGAACCCAGAGGGGGCACTGAAGCTTTCTTT. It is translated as CASSEPRGGTEAFF.